This T cell receptor (beta chain) was recovered during a study of shared clonotypes between healthy human individuals. Points from the study as a whole: Among non-shared clonotypes, generation probabilities were lower than among those shared by all four donors.

A word on this clone: The antigen is unknown.

Evenly divided among several immunoSEQ plates was the genomic DNA of each subset. Assay used: immunoSEQ multiplex PCR; TCRdb lists only in-frame clones, some missing. Of millions of clones in the sample, approximately 93% are singletons; the top ten hold 0.39%. CDR1 and CDR2 from the germline V gene are SGDLS and YYNGEE. After removal of 7 bases from V and 0 bases from J, the junction contained 3 bases not matched to a gene. The CDR3 has 14 amino acids. The rearrangement links TRBV9 to TRBJ2-2, with 7 bases that match TRBD1. This TCR was sampled from a man between 18 and 29 years old in good health. Some clones in this sample may be carry-over from other donors' samples. The specimen was naive CD4+ T cells from PBMCs. This sample's subset: CD45RA+ positively selected. The CDR3 coding sequence is TGTGCCAGCCAAGACAGGGCGAACACCGGGGAGCTGTTTTTT. It yields the protein CASQDRANTGELFF.